This TCR beta chain appears in the sequencing data of a study of T-cell memory formation after mild COVID-19. Points from the study as a whole: Researchers could not confirm that second-wave clones peaking on day 37 targeted SARS-CoV-2. Researchers report contracting CD4+ clones mostly in CM and EM, with CD8+ clones in EMRA.

Employing constant-segment primers, 5'RACE generated TCR alpha and TCR beta cDNA libraries bearing sample barcodes and UMIs. TCRdb processed the 5' RACE reads anew with MiXCR; each CDR3 protein has one entry. The sample records about 350,000 distinct CDR3 sequences, about 13% being singletons. The CDR3 runs to 12 residues. Per the germline V gene, CDR1 is MDHEN and CDR2 is SYDVKM. Trimming took 5 bases from V and 12 from J; bases not matched to a gene: 7. This clonotype was seen more than once but under ten times. What it binds is unknown. The TCR sequence derives from a young man who had mild COVID-19 (a few samples of this study predate the infection). Cell type and time point are not known. This chain joins TRBV28 and TRBJ1-1, with TRBD1 matching 9 bases. The source material was PBMCs or a T cell subset sorted from them (not recorded which). In nucleotides, the CDR3 is TGTGCCAGCAGTCACCGGGACAGGGAAACTTTCTTT. This translates into CASSHRDRETFF.